The 3 T cell receptor beta chains in this list originate from one sample, sequenced in a study of PD-1 blockade in classical Hodgkin lymphoma. Every single patient, without exception, relapsed after autologous stem cell transplantation, and brentuximab vedotin exposure varied. Negative selection with magnetic separation was used to purify CD4+ T cells from thawed PBMCs. Here immunoSEQ multiplex PCR was the method, and the copy in TCRdb shows in-frame clones only, minus some. The sample carries 15,000 or so clones, about 85% recorded once. The material sequenced was CD4+ T cells from blood, taken at baseline. These TCRs come from a human donor with classical Hodgkin lymphoma.

Only one count was recorded for this clone. The genes are TRBV10-3 and TRBJ1-1, with 10 bases aligning to TRBD1. Looked up from germline, CDR1 is ENHRY and CDR2 is SYGVKD. Trimming cost V 5 bases and J 8 bases; bases outside gene matches: 11. CDR3 length equals 15 residues. CDR3 sequence: CAISTRDRGFKEAFF. The CDR3 bases are TGTGCCATCAGTACCCGGGACAGGGGATTCAAAGAAGCTTTCTTT.

The chain has TRBV9 and TRBJ1-2, with D unclear. V was clipped by 2 bases and J by 3 bases, with 14 bases between them. Germline assignment: CDR1 SGDLS and CDR2 YYNGEE. The CDR3 totals 15 residues. The chain's CDR3 is CASSVSESFYYGYTF. In nucleotides, the CDR3 is TGTGCCAGCAGCGTTTCGGAGAGTTTTTACTATGGCTACACCTTC.

The rearrangement links TRBV4-2 to TRBJ2-5; possibly TRBD1 for D (5 bases). The CDR3 totals 19 residues. Germline V gene lookup returns CDR1 LGHNA and CDR2 YNFKEQ. V lost 1 base, J lost 3 bases, and 24 bases lay in between. CDR3 bases: TGTGCCAGCAGCCAAGCAACTGGAGTCAAGGGGCTACGCGAAGAGACCCAGTACTTC. It encodes CASSQATGVKGLREETQYF.